The 6 T cell receptor beta chains below come from one sample, sequenced in a study of CD8 T cells in Susac syndrome. With random hexamers, reverse transcription was performed on about 0.5 to 1 ug of RNA. MiXCR, run by TCRdb on the immunoSEQ multiplex PCR reads, gives a single entry per CDR3 protein. This sample has roughly 140,000 distinct CDR3 sequences, with around 94% found just once. Sequencing used CD8+ T cells from PBMCs. The receptors were sampled from a human donor in good health.

The rearrangement uses TRBV9 and TRBJ1-5; perhaps TRBD1 as D (6 bases). Germline CDR1 and CDR2: SGDLS and YYNGEE. CDR3 size: 13 residues. Trimming took 4 bases from V and 8 from J, leaving 13 bases between them. The CDR3 sequence: CASSPGDEEPQHF. The CDR3 nucleotides are TGTGCCAGCAGCCCAGGGGACGAAGAGCCCCAGCATTTT.

This sequence joins TRBV27 and TRBJ1-1; 9 nucleotides align to TRBD1. The length of the CDR3 is 18 residues. The junction had 15 bases not matched to a gene; V was cut back by 3 bases and J by 4 bases. The V gene's germline CDR1 is MNHEY and CDR2 SMNVEV (reference sequence). CDR3 DNA sequence: TGTGCCAGCAGTTTCACCGCGTGGGGACAGGGTCGGTTCACTGAAGCTTTCTTT. Amino acids: CASSFTAWGQGRFTEAFF.

Only a few counts were recorded for this clonotype. The chain combines TRBV9 with TRBJ2-5, with 12 bases fitting TRBD1. The V gene's germline CDR1 is SGDLS and CDR2 YYNGEE. The CDR3 has 15 residues. The V and J ends lost 3 bases and 4 bases, in that order; junction bases with no gene match: 4. The CDR3 is CASSGGQGAGETQYF. As DNA, the CDR3 is TGTGCCAGCAGCGGGGGACAGGGGGCGGGAGAGACCCAGTACTTC.

This clonotype was seen a single time. This chain links TRBV27 with TRBJ2-7; D perhaps matches TRBD2 (7 bases). V dropped 6 bases and J dropped 3 bases, with 12 bases sitting between them. Per the germline V gene, CDR1 is MNHEY and CDR2 is SMNVEV (reference sequence). This CDR3 region has 13 residues. CDR3 nucleotides: TGTGCCAGCAGACCGGGGGGCGACTACGAGCAGTACTTC. It is translated as CASRPGGDYEQYF.

The chain uses TRBV6-5 and TRBJ2-7; D ambiguous. The germline gives CDR1 MNHEY, CDR2 SVGAGI. Trimming stripped 0 bases from V and 3 bases from J, with 9 bases between. The CDR3 is 14 residues long. The CDR3 nucleotides are TGTGCCAGCAGTTACTCCGCTTGGGGCTACGAGCAGTACTTC. The encoded protein is CASSYSAWGYEQYF.

The chain couples TRBV29-1 to TRBJ1-2, with 10 nucleotides matching TRBD1. CDR1 is SQVTM, CDR2 ANQGSEA, per germline. J gave up 3 bases and V 7 bases, and 11 bases lay outside the gene matches. The length of the CDR3 is 15 residues. The CDR3 sequence: CSALTGGASHYGYTF. CDR3 DNA sequence: TGCAGCGCGTTGACAGGGGGCGCTTCACACTATGGCTACACCTTC.